This is a list of T cell receptor beta chains from one sample in a study of ipilimumab plus nivolumab after autologous stem cell transplantation. Here immunoSEQ multiplex PCR was the method, and the copy in TCRdb shows in-frame clones only, minus some. The sample lists 77,000 or so clones, 83% occurring once. The source was PBMCs, collected in a trial of ipilimumab plus nivolumab as post-transplant consolidation. The origin of the receptors is a male donor with diffuse large B-cell lymphoma. CDR3s include the opening cysteine and the closing phenylalanine or tryptophan. The D gene is left open where the match is weak. Clone size appears in some rows only: once, few, many, or a class for an expanded clone.

j_gene	len	v_gene	d_gene	abundance	CDR3aa	CDR3nt
TRBJ2-7	14	TRBV5-6	-	-	CASSPGRAMGEQYF	TGTGCCAGCAGCCCCGGGCGGGCCATGGGGGAGCAGTACTTC
TRBJ2-1	17	TRBV4-1	TRBD2	-	CASSQIKLAGGDNEQFF	TGCGCCAGCAGCCAAATAAAACTAGCGGGAGGGGACAATGAGCAGTTCTTC
TRBJ1-5	14	TRBV7-2	-	once	CASSPGDGNQPQHF	TGTGCCAGCAGCCCCGGAGACGGTAATCAGCCCCAGCATTTT
TRBJ1-4	15	TRBV2	-	-	CASGSVLATNEKLFF	TGTGCCAGCGGGTCCGTTCTTGCAACTAATGAAAAACTGTTTTTT
TRBJ2-3	16	TRBV4-2	-	-	CASSRVARGNTDTQYF	TGTGCCAGCAGCCGAGTCGCGCGGGGAAACACAGATACGCAGTATTTT
TRBJ1-5	16	TRBV6-6	TRBD1	-	CASSRTGGDSSQPQHF	TGTGCCAGCAGTCGAACAGGGGGCGATTCCTCTCAGCCCCAGCATTTT
TRBJ2-1	19	TRBV5-8	TRBD2	-	CASSRLTTSGGDSYNEQFF	TGTGCCAGCAGTCGCCTTACGACTAGCGGGGGGGACTCCTACAATGAGCAGTTCTTC
TRBJ1-1	15	TRBV27	-	-	CASSLSVGGHTEAFF	TGTGCCAGCAGTCTGTCGGTTGGGGGGCACACTGAAGCTTTCTTT
TRBJ1-4	17	TRBV19	TRBD1	-	CASSPGQGGAYNEKLFF	TGTGCCAGTAGTCCTGGACAGGGGGGCGCCTATAATGAAAAACTGTTTTTT
TRBJ2-2	15	TRBV4-3	TRBD1	-	CASSRGSGGTGELFF	TGCGCCAGCAGCCGAGGCTCAGGGGGCACCGGGGAGCTGTTTTTT
TRBJ2-1	17	TRBV11-2	-	-	CASSLRPGAKAENEQFF	TGTGCCAGCAGCTTACGGCCCGGGGCCAAAGCAGAGAATGAGCAGTTCTTC
TRBJ1-2	15	TRBV9	-	-	CASSVGAGPNYGYTF	TGTGCCAGCAGCGTAGGGGCAGGCCCTAACTATGGCTACACCTTC
TRBJ1-1	14	TRBV4-1	-	-	CASSPGGLGTEAFF	TGCGCCAGCAGCCCCGGTGGGTTGGGGACTGAAGCTTTCTTT
TRBJ1-5	13	TRBV2	TRBD1	-	CASDRGSNQPQHF	TGTGCCAGTGACAGGGGAAGCAATCAGCCCCAGCATTTT
TRBJ2-5	16	TRBV7-8	-	-	CASSYGQGVGRETQYF	TGTGCCAGCAGCTACGGACAAGGGGTTGGAAGAGAGACCCAGTACTTC
TRBJ2-7	14	TRBV6-5	-	-	CASSQTGETVEQYF	TGTGCCAGCAGTCAAACGGGGGAGACGGTCGAGCAGTACTTC
TRBJ2-5	14	TRBV7-2	TRBD1	-	CASSLDRGQETQYF	TGTGCCAGCAGCCTAGACAGGGGCCAAGAGACCCAGTACTTC
TRBJ1-5	12	TRBV30	-	few	CAWSEGDQPQHF	TGTGCCTGGAGTGAAGGGGATCAGCCCCAGCATTTT
TRBJ2-2	15	TRBV7-2	TRBD2	few	CASSPSGRNTGELFF	TGTGCCAGCAGCCCTAGCGGGAGGAACACCGGGGAGCTGTTTTTT
TRBJ2-5	14	TRBV27	-	-	CASHAGGAAETQYF	TGTGCCAGCCACGCTGGGGGGGCTGCGGAGACCCAGTACTTC
TRBJ1-1	18	TRBV6-1	TRBD1	-	CASSEISSGGAQNTEAFF	TGTGCCAGCAGTGAAATTAGCTCAGGGGGCGCCCAAAACACTGAAGCTTTCTTT
TRBJ1-6	15	TRBV6-5	-	-	CASSYVFRGNSPLHF	TGTGCCAGCAGTTACGTATTCAGGGGCAATTCACCCCTCCACTTT
TRBJ1-4	14	TRBV7-2	TRBD1	-	CASSMDRANEKLFF	TGTGCCAGCAGCATGGACAGGGCTAATGAAAAACTGTTTTTT
TRBJ2-1	12	TRBV6-6	-	-	CASSFQFGEQFF	TGTGCCAGCAGTTTCCAGTTTGGGGAGCAGTTCTTC
TRBJ2-5	12	TRBV10-3	-	-	CAISESEETQYF	TGTGCCATCAGTGAGTCGGAGGAGACCCAGTACTTC
TRBJ2-3	17	TRBV7-2	TRBD1	-	CASSYRPTGANTDTQYF	TGTGCCAGCAGCTACAGACCGACAGGGGCGAACACAGATACGCAGTATTTT
TRBJ1-1	12	TRBV19	-	-	CASSELGTEAFF	TGTGCCAGTAGTGAGTTGGGCACTGAAGCTTTCTTT
TRBJ2-5	15	TRBV5-1	-	-	CASSLGGGAQETQYF	TGCGCCAGCAGCTTGGGAGGGGGGGCCCAAGAGACCCAGTACTTC
TRBJ2-3	11	TRBV10-3	-	-	CASEDGDTQYF	TGTGCCTCAGAAGACGGGGATACGCAGTATTTT
TRBJ1-1	15	TRBV11-2	-	-	CASSSVTGLNTEAFF	TGTGCCAGCAGCTCCGTTACAGGGTTGAACACTGAAGCTTTCTTT
TRBJ2-7	14	TRBV7-6	-	-	CASSSGNEAYEQYF	TGTGCCAGCAGTTCGGGGAATGAAGCCTACGAGCAGTACTTC